This T cell receptor beta chain was observed in a study of CD8+ T cells in alopecia areata. Findings of the study overall: Higher clonality was seen in lesional scalp than in normal scalp, especially in alopecia totalis/universalis.

Treatment specified: oral pan-JAK inhibitor, 5-10 mg twice daily. This clone showed up just once. Its antigen is undetermined. Once RNA had been extracted, it was reverse transcribed into cDNA to act as the sequencing template. TCRdb's table, derived via immunoSEQ multiplex PCR, lists solely in-frame clones and lacks some. Found here are a few hundred thousand clones, 60% of them singletons; the top ten hold 0.93%. Germline V gene sequence: CDR1 MGHDK, CDR2 SYGVNS. The V and J ends lost 5 bases and 4 bases respectively, with 11 bases between them. This CDR3 contains 13 residues. This chain connects TRBV25-1 to TRBJ1-2; tentative D call: TRBD1 (6 bases). The receptor was derived from a human donor with alopecia areata. The sample consisted of CD4+ T cells sorted from blood, taken at approximately week 52, from a patient treated with tofacitinib. CDR3 in amino acids: CASSSRDIYGYTF. The CDR3 DNA reads as TGTGCCAGCAGTAGCCGGGACATCTATGGCTACACCTTC.